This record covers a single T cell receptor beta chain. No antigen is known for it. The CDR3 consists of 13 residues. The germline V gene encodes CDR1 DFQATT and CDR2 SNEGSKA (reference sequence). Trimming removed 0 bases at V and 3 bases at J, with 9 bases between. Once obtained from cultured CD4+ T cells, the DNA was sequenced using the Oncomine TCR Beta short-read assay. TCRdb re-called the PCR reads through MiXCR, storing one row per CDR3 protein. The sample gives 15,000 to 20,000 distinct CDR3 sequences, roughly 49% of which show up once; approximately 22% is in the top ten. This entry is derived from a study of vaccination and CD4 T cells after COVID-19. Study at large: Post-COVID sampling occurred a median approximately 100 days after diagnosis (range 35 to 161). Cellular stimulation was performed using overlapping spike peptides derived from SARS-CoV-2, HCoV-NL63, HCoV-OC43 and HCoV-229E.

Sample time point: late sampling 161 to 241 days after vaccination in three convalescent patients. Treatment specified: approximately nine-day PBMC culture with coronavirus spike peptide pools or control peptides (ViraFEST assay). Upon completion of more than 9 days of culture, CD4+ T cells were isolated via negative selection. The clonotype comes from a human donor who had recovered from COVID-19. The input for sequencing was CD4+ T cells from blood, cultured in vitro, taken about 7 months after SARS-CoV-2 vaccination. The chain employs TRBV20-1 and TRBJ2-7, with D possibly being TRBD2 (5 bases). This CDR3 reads CSARDEGGYEQYF. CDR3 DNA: TGCAGTGCTAGAGATGAGGGCGGCTACGAGCAGTACTTC.